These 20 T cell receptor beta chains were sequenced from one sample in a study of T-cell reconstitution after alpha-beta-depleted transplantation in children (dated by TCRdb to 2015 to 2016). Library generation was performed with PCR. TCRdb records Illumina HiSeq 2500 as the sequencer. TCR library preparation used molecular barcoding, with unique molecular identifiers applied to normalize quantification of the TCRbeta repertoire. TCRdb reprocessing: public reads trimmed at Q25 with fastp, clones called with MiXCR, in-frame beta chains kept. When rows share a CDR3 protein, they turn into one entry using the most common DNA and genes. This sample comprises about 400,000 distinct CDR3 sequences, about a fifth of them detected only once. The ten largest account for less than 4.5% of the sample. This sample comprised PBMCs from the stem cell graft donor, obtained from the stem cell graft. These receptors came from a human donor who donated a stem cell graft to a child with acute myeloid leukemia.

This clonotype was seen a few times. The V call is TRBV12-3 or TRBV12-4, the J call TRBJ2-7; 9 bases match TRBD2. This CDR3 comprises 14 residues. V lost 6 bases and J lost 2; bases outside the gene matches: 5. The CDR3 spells CASSTSGPAYEQYF. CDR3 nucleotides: TGTGCCAGCAGCACTAGCGGGCCAGCCTACGAGCAGTACTTC.

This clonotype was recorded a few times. The CDR3 is CASSETATNTEAFF. CDR3 sequence (DNA): TGTGCCAGCAGCGAGACAGCTACCAACACTGAAGCTTTCTTT. The chain has TRBV6-1 and TRBJ1-1; D is possibly TRBD1 (5 bases). Trimming took 6 bases from V and 2 from J, leaving 13 bases between them. The germline CDR1 and CDR2 sequences are MNHNS and SASEGT. The CDR3 sequence is 14 residues long.

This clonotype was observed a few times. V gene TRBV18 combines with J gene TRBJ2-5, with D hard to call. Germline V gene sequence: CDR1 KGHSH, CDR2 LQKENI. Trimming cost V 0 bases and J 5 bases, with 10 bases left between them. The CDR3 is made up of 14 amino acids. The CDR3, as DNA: TGTGCCAGCTCACCACCGGTAGTATCGGAGACCCAGTACTTC. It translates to CASSPPVVSETQYF. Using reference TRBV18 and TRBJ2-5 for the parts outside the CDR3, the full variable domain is NAGVMQNPRHLVRRRGQEARLRCSPMKGHSHVYWYRQLPEEGLKFMVYLQKENIIDESGMPKERFSAEFPKEGPSILRIQQVVRGDSAAYFCASSPPVVSETQYFGPGTRLLVL.

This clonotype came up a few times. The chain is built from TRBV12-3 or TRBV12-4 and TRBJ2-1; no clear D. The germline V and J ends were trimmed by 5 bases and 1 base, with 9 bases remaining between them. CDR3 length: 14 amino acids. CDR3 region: CASSRERSYNEQFF. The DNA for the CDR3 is TGTGCCAGCAGTAGAGAGAGATCCTACAATGAGCAGTTCTTC.

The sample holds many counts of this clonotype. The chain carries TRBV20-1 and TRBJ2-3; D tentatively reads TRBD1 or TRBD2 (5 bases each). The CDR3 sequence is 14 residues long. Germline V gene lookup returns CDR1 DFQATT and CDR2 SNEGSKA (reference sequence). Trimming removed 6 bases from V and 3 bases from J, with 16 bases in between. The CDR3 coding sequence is TGCAGTGCCCCTGTTGGGGGAAAGACAGATACGCAGTATTTT. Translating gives CSAPVGGKTDTQYF.

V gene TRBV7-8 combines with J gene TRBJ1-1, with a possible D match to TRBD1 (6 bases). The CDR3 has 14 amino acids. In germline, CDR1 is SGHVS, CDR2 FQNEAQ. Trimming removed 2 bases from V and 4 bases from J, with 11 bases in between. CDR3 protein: CASSLRQDPTEAFF. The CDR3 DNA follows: TGTGCCAGCAGCTTAAGACAGGATCCCACTGAAGCTTTCTTT.

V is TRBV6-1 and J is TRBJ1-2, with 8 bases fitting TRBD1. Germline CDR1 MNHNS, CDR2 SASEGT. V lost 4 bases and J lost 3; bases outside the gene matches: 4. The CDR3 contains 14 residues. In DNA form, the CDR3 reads TGTGCCAGCAGTGCGGACAGGGACCACTATGGCTACACCTTC. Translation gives CASSADRDHYGYTF.

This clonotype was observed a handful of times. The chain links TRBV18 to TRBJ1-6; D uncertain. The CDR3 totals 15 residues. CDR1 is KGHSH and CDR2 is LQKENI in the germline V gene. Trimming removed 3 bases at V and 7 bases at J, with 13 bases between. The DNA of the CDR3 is TGTGCCAGCTCACCTGGTGGGGATTTCAATTCACCCCTCCACTTT. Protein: CASSPGGDFNSPLHF.

As DNA, the CDR3 is TGTGCCAGCAGCCCTAGGGACAGGGGCTCTCGGGCCAACGTCCTGACTTTC. Encoded protein: CASSPRDRGSRANVLTF. The V and J genes are TRBV12-1 and TRBJ2-6; the table gives TRBD1 as D, unverified against the DNA. TRBV12-1 corresponds to a pseudogene. The CDR3 covers 17 residues.

In nucleotides, the CDR3 is TGTGCCACCAGTGACACGACGGGACCCAAAGAGACCCAGTACTTC. It codes for CATSDTTGPKETQYF. The chain has TRBV24-1 and TRBJ2-5, with D perhaps TRBD1 or TRBD2 (5 bases each). Deletions cut 4 bases from V and 3 bases from J, with 14 bases between. CDR3 size: 15 residues. CDR1 KGHDR and CDR2 SFDVKD come from the germline V gene.

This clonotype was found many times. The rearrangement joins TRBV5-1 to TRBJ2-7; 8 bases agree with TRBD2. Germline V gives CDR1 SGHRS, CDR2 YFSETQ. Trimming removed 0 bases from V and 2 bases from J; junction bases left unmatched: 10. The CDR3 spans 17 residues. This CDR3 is CASSLGIGASGPYEQYF. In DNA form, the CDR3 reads TGCGCCAGCAGCTTGGGGATTGGGGCTAGCGGGCCCTACGAGCAGTACTTC.

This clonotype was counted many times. CDR3 nucleotide sequence: TGTGCCAGTTACCCGGGACAGGAGTTCTACGAGCAGTACTTC. Residues: CASYPGQEFYEQYF. The V gene is TRBV28, the J gene TRBJ2-7, with TRBD1 identical over 8 bases. The ends lost 9 bases at V and 3 bases at J; junction bases unmatched: 10. This CDR3 has 14 residues. Germline V CDR1 and CDR2: MDHEN, SYDVKM.

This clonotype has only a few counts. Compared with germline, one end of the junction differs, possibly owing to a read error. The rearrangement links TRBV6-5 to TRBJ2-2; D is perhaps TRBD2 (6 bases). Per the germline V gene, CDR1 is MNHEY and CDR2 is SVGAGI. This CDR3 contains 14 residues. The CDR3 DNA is TGTGCCAGCAATTACGGGGGAAACACCGGGGAGCTGTTTTTT. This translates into CASNYGGNTGELFF.

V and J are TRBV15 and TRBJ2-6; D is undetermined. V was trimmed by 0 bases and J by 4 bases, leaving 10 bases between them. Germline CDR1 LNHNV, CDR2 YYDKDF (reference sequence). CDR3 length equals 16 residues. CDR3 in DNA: TGTGCCACCAGCAGAGATGTGGCTACCGGGGCCAACGTCCTGACTTTC. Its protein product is CATSRDVATGANVLTF.

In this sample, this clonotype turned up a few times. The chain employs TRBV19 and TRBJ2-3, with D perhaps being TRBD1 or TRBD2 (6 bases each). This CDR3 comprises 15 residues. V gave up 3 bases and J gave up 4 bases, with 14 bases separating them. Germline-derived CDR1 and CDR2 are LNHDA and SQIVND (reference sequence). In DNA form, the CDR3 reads TGTGCCAGTAGTATCGAGGGGGGTAAGGCAGATACGCAGTATTTT. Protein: CASSIEGGKADTQYF.

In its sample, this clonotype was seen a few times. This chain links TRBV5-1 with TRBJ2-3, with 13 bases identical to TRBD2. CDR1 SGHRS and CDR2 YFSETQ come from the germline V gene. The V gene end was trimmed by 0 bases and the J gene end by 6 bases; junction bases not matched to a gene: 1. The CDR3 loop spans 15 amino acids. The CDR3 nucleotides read TGCGCCAGCAGCTTGGAGACTAGCGGGAGGGATACGCAGTATTTT. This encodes CASSLETSGRDTQYF.

The CDR3 region has the DNA TGCAGTGCTGGGGACACACTCTTCCAAGAGACCCAGTACTTC. Its translation is CSAGDTLFQETQYF. The V and J genes are TRBV20-1 and TRBJ2-5, with a possible D match to TRBD1 (6 bases). V lost 5 bases, J lost 1 base, and 14 bases lay in between. This CDR3 is 14 amino acids long. CDR1 and CDR2 (germline): DFQATT, SNEGSKA (reference sequence).

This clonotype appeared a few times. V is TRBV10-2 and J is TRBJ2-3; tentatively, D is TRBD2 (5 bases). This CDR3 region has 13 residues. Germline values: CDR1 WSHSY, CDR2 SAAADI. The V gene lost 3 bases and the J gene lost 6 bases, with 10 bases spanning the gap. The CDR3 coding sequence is TGCGCCAGCAGTGAAACTAGGTTTGATACGCAGTATTTT. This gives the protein CASSETRFDTQYF.

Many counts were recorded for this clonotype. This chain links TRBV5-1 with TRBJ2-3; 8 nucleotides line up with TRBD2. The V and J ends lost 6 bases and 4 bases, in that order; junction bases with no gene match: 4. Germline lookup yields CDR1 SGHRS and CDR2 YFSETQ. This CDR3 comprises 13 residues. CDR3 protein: CASKGLDPDTQYF. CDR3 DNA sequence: TGCGCCAGCAAGGGACTAGATCCAGATACGCAGTATTTT.

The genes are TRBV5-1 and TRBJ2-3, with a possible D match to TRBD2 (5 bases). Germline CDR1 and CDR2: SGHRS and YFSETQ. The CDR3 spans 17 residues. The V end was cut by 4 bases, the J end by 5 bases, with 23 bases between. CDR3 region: CASSTDAQVGGEDTQYF. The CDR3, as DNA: TGCGCCAGCAGCACGGACGCCCAAGTAGGAGGTGAAGATACGCAGTATTTT.